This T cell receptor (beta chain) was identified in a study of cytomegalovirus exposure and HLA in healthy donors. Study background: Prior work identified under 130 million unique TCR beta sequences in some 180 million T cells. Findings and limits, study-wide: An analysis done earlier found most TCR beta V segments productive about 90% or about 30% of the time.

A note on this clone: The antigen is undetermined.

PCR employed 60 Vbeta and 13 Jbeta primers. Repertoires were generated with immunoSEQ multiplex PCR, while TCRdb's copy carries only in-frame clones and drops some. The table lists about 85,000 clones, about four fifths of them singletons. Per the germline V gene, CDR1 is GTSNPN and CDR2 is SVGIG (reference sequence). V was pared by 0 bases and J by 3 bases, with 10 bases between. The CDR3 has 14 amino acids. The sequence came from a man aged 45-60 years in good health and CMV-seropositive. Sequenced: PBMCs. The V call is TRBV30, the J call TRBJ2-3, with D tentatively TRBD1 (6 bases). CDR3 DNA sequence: TGTGCCTGGAGTGTCACAGGGTTGACAGATACGCAGTATTTT. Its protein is CAWSVTGLTDTQYF.